This TCR beta chain was recorded in a study of regulatory T cells in long-lasting Graves disease. Study in general: The criterion for persistent Graves' disease was over 5 years of antithyroid drugs with positive TSH receptor antibodies. Findings of the study overall: Clonotypes that were public and shared totalled 2,500 to 3,500 in persistent patients versus around 970 in new patients. Patients with persistent Graves' had lower TCR diversity than newly diagnosed patients.

Described time point: persistent/refractory GD, antithyroid drugs over 5 years with positive TRAb. PBMCs provided the RNA from which the TCR library was made. An endocrinology department in Xi'an, China, supplied the patients. CDR3 length: 13 amino acids. V lost 8 bases, J lost 4 bases, and 6 bases stayed unmatched. Germline CDR1 and CDR2: SQVTM and ANQGSEA. Concerning this clonotype itself: The antigen is not known.

To make TCR beta libraries, researchers used iRepertoire HTBI primers and Arm-PCR of CDR3 regions. TCRdb reprocessed the multiplex PCR reads via MiXCR and lists one record per CDR3 protein. The repertoire holds about 310,000 distinct CDR3 sequences, with more than 20% as singletons. The specimen comprised peripheral blood mononuclear cells (PBMCs), sampled when the disease was refractory, from a patient treated with antithyroid drugs. This chain links TRBV29-1 with TRBJ2-5, with TRBD2 identical over 11 bases. This TCR derives from a female donor with Graves disease. CDR3 in amino acids: CSTSLAGGETQYF. In DNA, the CDR3 is TGCAGCACTTCTCTAGCGGGAGGAGAGACCCAGTACTTC.